This TCR beta chain was retrieved from a study of blood T cell repertoires in COVID-19. Across the study: The samples span acute and convalescent COVID-19 from the United States, Italy and Spain. PBMCs, B-cell-depleted T cells, or T cells provided the cDNA or gDNA that made up the material.

Under the authors' procedure: Reference gene primer amplification gave nucleated cell count estimates. Sequenced by immunoSEQ multiplex PCR; TCRdb stores in-frame clones only, minus some. Clonal size and the V and J genes are those of that table, whereas D and trimming came from the DNA. The data contain tens of thousands of clones, more than 70% of them singletons. V was pared by 6 bases and J by 0 bases, with 10 bases of the junction left unmatched. The CDR3 covers 16 residues. CDR1 LNHDA and CDR2 SQIVND come from the germline V gene (reference sequence). The sequence came from a woman aged 80 or over with acute or convalescent COVID-19. The sample was peripheral blood. J is TRBJ1-2 and V is TRBV19; 7 bases map to TRBD1. CDR3 in amino acids: CASRAAGGSSNYGYTF. The DNA of the CDR3 is TGTGCCAGTAGGGCGGCAGGGGGGTCATCTAACTATGGCTACACCTTC.